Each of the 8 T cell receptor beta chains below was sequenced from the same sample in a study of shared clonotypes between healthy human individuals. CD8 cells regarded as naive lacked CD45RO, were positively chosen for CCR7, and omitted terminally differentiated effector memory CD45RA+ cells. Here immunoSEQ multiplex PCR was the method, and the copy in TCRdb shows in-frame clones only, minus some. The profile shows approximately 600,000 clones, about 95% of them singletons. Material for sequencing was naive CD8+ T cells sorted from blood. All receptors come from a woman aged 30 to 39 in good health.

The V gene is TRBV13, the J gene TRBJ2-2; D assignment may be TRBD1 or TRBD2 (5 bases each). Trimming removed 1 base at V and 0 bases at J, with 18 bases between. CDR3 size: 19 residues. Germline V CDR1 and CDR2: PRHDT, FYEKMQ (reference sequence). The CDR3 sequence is CASSLAIGAASSNTGELFF. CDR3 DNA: TGTGCCAGCAGCTTAGCCATCGGGGCGGCGAGCTCGAACACCGGGGAGCTGTTTTTT.

The CDR3 region is CAISDSLAGGGYEQYF. CDR3 nucleotide sequence: TGTGCCATCAGTGACTCACTAGCGGGAGGGGGCTACGAGCAGTACTTC. V is TRBV10-3 and J is TRBJ2-7; TRBD2 agrees at 13 bases. The ends lost 3 bases at V and 3 bases at J; junction bases unmatched: 5. This CDR3 has 16 residues. From germline, CDR1 is ENHRY and CDR2 SYGVKD.

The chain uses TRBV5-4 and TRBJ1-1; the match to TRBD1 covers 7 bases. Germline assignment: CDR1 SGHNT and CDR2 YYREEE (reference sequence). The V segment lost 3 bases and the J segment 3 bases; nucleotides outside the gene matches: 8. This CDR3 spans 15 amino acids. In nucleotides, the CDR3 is TGTGCCAGCAGCTCGACAGGGTTGGGGGACACTGAAGCTTTCTTT. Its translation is CASSSTGLGDTEAFF.

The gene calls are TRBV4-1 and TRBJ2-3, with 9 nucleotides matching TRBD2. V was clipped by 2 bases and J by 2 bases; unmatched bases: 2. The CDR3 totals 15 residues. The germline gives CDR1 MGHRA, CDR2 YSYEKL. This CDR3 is CASSQLAGLTDTQYF. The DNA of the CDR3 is TGCGCCAGCAGCCAACTAGCGGGGCTCACAGATACGCAGTATTTT.

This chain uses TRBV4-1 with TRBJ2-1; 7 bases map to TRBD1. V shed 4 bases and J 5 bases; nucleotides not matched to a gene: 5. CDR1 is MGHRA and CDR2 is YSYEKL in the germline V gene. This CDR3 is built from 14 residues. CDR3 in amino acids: CASSPATGDNEQFF. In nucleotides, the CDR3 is TGCGCCAGCAGCCCCGCCACAGGGGACAATGAGCAGTTCTTC.

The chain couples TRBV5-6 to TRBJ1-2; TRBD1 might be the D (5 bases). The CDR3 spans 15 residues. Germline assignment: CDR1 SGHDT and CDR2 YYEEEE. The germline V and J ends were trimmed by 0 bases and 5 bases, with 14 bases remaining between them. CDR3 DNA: TGTGCCAGCAGCTTGGATGAGGGACTCAGGTATGGCTACACCTTC. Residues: CASSLDEGLRYGYTF.

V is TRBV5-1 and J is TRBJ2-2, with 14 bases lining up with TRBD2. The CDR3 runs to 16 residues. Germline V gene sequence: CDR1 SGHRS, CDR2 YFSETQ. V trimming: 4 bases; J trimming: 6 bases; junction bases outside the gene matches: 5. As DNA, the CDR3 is TGCGCCAGCAGCCAGGGACTAGCGGGAGTGCCCGGGGAGCTGTTTTTT. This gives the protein CASSQGLAGVPGELFF.

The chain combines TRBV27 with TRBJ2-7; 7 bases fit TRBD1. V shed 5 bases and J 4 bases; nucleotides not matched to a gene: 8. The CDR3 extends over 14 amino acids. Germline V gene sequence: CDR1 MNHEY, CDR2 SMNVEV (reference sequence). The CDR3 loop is CASSPGTVGYEQYF. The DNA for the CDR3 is TGTGCCAGCAGTCCCGGGACAGTCGGTTACGAGCAGTACTTC.